The 23 T cell receptor beta chains in this list originate from one sample, sequenced in a study of blood T cell repertoires in COVID-19. Only in-frame clones appear in the TCRdb table, and some are missing; sequencing was by immunoSEQ multiplex PCR. The sample holds fewer than 200,000 clones, around four fifths seen once. Sample: peripheral blood. These receptors all stem from a woman older than 75 with active or convalescent COVID-19.

This clone showed up just once. J is TRBJ1-2 and V is TRBV5-6; D gene unclear. V was shortened by 5 bases and J by 8 bases, with 19 bases between the two germline ends. Germline CDR1 is SGHDT and CDR2 is YYEEEE. The CDR3 spans 14 residues. For the CDR3, the DNA is TGTGCCAGCAGGACCGGGTTTTTTCCTAAAGGCTACACCTTC. Its translation: CASRTGFFPKGYTF.

The chain uses TRBV19 and TRBJ1-5; no reliable D call. This CDR3 spans 15 amino acids. Trimming shortened V by 0 bases and J by 7 bases, and 13 bases separated the two germline ends. Germline values: CDR1 LNHDA, CDR2 SQIVND (reference sequence). CDR3 in DNA: TGTGCCAGTAGTATAGATGGCGGGTCCGAGCAGCCCCAGCATTTT. Translation: CASSIDGGSEQPQHF.

This clone appeared a single time. The chain has TRBV21-1 and TRBJ2-6; the table assigns TRBD1, which was not confirmed against the DNA. TRBV21-1 is deemed a pseudogene. The CDR3 consists of 17 residues. The CDR3 nucleotides read TGTGCCAGCAGCCCGTCCTGGACAGGCTCGGGGGCCAACGTCCTGACTTTC. Translating it yields CASSPSWTGSGANVLTF.

The V gene is TRBV13, the J gene TRBJ1-4, with 7 bases aligning to TRBD1. V dropped 0 bases and J dropped 4; count of bases not matched to a gene: 5. The CDR3 consists of 16 residues. From germline, CDR1 is PRHDT and CDR2 FYEKMQ (reference sequence). CDR3 protein: CASSLGDRSYNEKLFF. CDR3 bases: TGTGCCAGCAGCTTAGGGGACAGGTCCTATAATGAAAAACTGTTTTTT.

This chain uses TRBV19 with TRBJ1-1; D is unclear. Germline values: CDR1 LNHDA, CDR2 SQIVND (reference sequence). CDR3 length equals 15 residues. Trimming pared 7 bases from V and 0 bases from J, leaving 15 bases between. The CDR3 nucleotides read TGTGCCAGTACCATATCGCGGGGAATGAACACTGAAGCTTTCTTT. This gives the protein CASTISRGMNTEAFF.

Here the CDR3 reads CASSPSSSTYEQYF. CDR3 DNA: TGTGCCAGCAGTCCATCCTCCTCTACCTACGAGCAGTACTTC. The V call is TRBV7-2, the J call TRBJ2-7; D remains unclear. From germline, CDR1 is SGHTA and CDR2 FQGNSA. The CDR3 sequence is 14 residues long. V lost 6 bases, J lost 2 bases, and 14 bases lay in between.

V and J are TRBV5-1 and TRBJ1-1; D remains ambiguous. Trimming took 0 bases from V and 5 from J, leaving 11 bases between them. The CDR3 extends over 14 amino acids. Germline V gene sequence: CDR1 SGHRS, CDR2 YFSETQ. CDR3 coding DNA: TGCGCCAGCAGCTTGGGAGGTGAGAGGACTGAAGCTTTCTTT. Translating gives CASSLGGERTEAFF. The full variable domain, completed using reference TRBV5-1 and TRBJ1-1, is KAGVTQTPRYLIKTRGQQVTLSCSPISGHRSVSWYQQTPGQGLQFLFEYFSETQRNKGNFPGRFSGRQFSNSRSEMNVSTLELGDSALYLCASSLGGERTEAFFGQGTRLTVV.

This chain joins TRBV10-3 and TRBJ2-3; TRBD2 matches 8 bases. In germline, CDR1 is ENHRY, CDR2 SYGVKD. This CDR3 spans 14 amino acids. Losses at the gene ends were 4 bases for V and 2 bases for J; bases not matched to a gene: 2. Written as DNA, the CDR3 is TGTGCCATCAGTGTTAGCGGGACCACAGATACGCAGTATTTT. The encoded protein is CAISVSGTTDTQYF.

The chain has TRBV19 and TRBJ1-2; TRBD1 aligns across 8 bases. Germline V gene sequence: CDR1 LNHDA, CDR2 SQIVND (reference sequence). This CDR3 spans 14 amino acids. The V and J ends lost 7 bases and 4 bases, in that order; junction bases with no gene match: 8. The DNA of the CDR3 is TGTGCCAGTACCCAGGACAGGGTTCCCTATGGCTACACCTTC. Encoded protein: CASTQDRVPYGYTF.

The chain employs TRBV10-2 and TRBJ1-2, with D possibly matching TRBD1 (5 bases). Germline-derived CDR1 and CDR2 are WSHSY and SAAADI. The CDR3 runs to 13 residues. V lost 6 bases and J 3 bases, leaving 11 bases between the germline ends. DNA of the CDR3: TGCGCCAGCAGGGAGACAGTAGACTATGGCTACACCTTC. It translates to CASRETVDYGYTF.

V is TRBV30 and J is TRBJ2-7; D is perhaps TRBD2 (6 bases). Trimming left V 8 bases short and J 2 bases short, with 13 bases between. CDR1 and CDR2 (germline): GTSNPN, SVGIG (reference sequence). CDR3 size: 12 residues. CDR3 region: CALRRGTYEQYF. As DNA, the CDR3 is TGTGCCCTTCGGAGGGGAACCTACGAGCAGTACTTC.

V is TRBV5-6 and J is TRBJ1-1; 11 bases line up with TRBD1. Unmatched junction bases numbered 1, after V lost 4 bases and J lost 2 bases. The CDR3 loop spans 14 amino acids. CDR1 is SGHDT, CDR2 YYEEEE, per germline. The CDR3 loop reads CASSRTGGNTEAFF. In DNA, the CDR3 is TGTGCCAGCAGCCGGACAGGGGGCAACACTGAAGCTTTCTTT. Full variable domain (remainder filled in from reference TRBV5-6 and TRBJ1-1): DAGVTQSPTHLIKTRGQQVTLRCSPKSGHDTVSWYQQALGQGPQFIFQYYEEEERQRGNFPDRFSGHQFPNYSSELNVNALLLGDSALYLCASSRTGGNTEAFFGQGTRLTVV.

This clone has only one observation. The chain couples TRBV7-9 to TRBJ1-2; the D gene is possibly TRBD1 (6 bases). The V gene lost 4 bases and the J gene lost 7 bases, with 10 bases spanning the gap. This CDR3 comprises 12 residues. The germline CDR1 and CDR2 sequences are SEHNR and FQNEAQ (reference sequence). Written as DNA, the CDR3 is TGTGCCAGCAGCTCCACAGGGTCTGGCTACACCTTC. Translating gives CASSSTGSGYTF.

Written as DNA, the CDR3 is TGTGCCATCAGTGCGGGGGGGTCGTGGACTGAAGCTTTCTTT. Its protein is CAISAGGSWTEAFF. The chain recombines TRBV10-3 with TRBJ1-1; tentatively, D is TRBD1 (5 bases). The CDR3 loop spans 14 amino acids. Germline loops: CDR1 ENHRY, CDR2 SYGVKD. Trimming removed 4 bases at V and 5 bases at J, with 14 bases between.

This chain connects TRBV4-3 to TRBJ1-1, with 8 nucleotides matching TRBD1. The germline CDR1 and CDR2 sequences are LGHNA and YSLEER. The CDR3 runs to 16 residues. Trimming cost V 3 bases and J 1 base; bases outside gene matches: 7. The CDR3, as DNA: TGCGCCAGCAGCCAGGTTACAGGGGGGAGGAACACTGAAGCTTTCTTT. It codes for CASSQVTGGRNTEAFF.

The chain employs TRBV6-5 and TRBJ1-4; D ambiguous. The CDR3 runs 16 residues. Germline CDR1 MNHEY, CDR2 SVGAGI. Trimming took off 4 bases at V and 0 bases at J, with 12 bases between the two ends. CDR3 nucleotide sequence: TGTGCCAGCAGTTCAGGCAGCCGGACAACTAATGAAAAACTGTTTTTT. It yields the protein CASSSGSRTTNEKLFF.

V gene TRBV7-2 combines with J gene TRBJ1-6; tentative D call: TRBD1 (5 bases). Germline CDR1 reads SGHTA; CDR2 reads FQGNSA. The CDR3 is 15 amino acids. Between the trimmed V and J ends, which lost 1 base and 9 bases, there was a span of 13 bases. The CDR3 spells CASSLEGAGPSPLHF. For the CDR3, the DNA is TGTGCCAGCAGCTTAGAAGGGGCAGGGCCTTCACCCCTCCACTTT.

The chain combines TRBV9 with TRBJ2-7, with D possibly matching TRBD1 (5 bases). This CDR3 has 14 amino acids. V lost 3 bases and J 1 base, leaving 11 bases between the germline ends. CDR1 SGDLS and CDR2 YYNGEE come from the germline V gene. The CDR3 loop is CASSGRQSSYEQYF. The CDR3 DNA reads TGTGCCAGCAGCGGCCGACAGTCGTCCTACGAGCAGTACTTC.

J is TRBJ2-5 and V is TRBV19, with D perhaps TRBD1 (6 bases). Germline lookup yields CDR1 LNHDA and CDR2 SQIVND (reference sequence). The V gene lost 4 bases and the J gene lost 5 bases, with 11 bases spanning the gap. The CDR3 has 13 residues. The CDR3: CASSTGVRETQYF. CDR3 in DNA: TGTGCCAGTAGTACAGGGGTTAGGGAGACCCAGTACTTC.

V and J are TRBV30 and TRBJ2-2; tentative D call: TRBD1 (6 bases). Trimming took off 1 base at V and 6 bases at J, with 15 bases between the two ends. Germline CDR1 GTSNPN, CDR2 SVGIG (reference sequence). This CDR3 spans 15 amino acids. The DNA for the CDR3 is TGTGCCTGGAGTGCCGGGAATCGACAGGCCGGGGAGCTGTTTTTT. Protein product: CAWSAGNRQAGELFF.

The chain uses TRBV4-3 and TRBJ2-1, with TRBD1 matching 9 bases. This CDR3 has 16 residues. The J segment lost 1 base and the V segment lost 3 bases, leaving 4 bases of the junction unmatched. Germline V gene data show CDR1 as LGHNA and CDR2 as YSLEER. CDR3 region: CASSHGTGFSYNEQFF. The CDR3 coding sequence is TGCGCCAGCAGCCATGGGACAGGGTTTTCCTACAATGAGCAGTTCTTC.

The rearrangement joins TRBV24-1 to TRBJ2-3; TRBD1 aligns across 8 bases. The CDR3 extends over 14 amino acids. The J segment lost 4 bases and the V segment lost 4 bases, leaving 3 bases of the junction unmatched. Per germline, CDR1 KGHDR and CDR2 SFDVKD. The CDR3 coding sequence is TGTGCCACCAGTGAGGCAGGGGGCCCAGATACGCAGTATTTT. Translating it yields CATSEAGGPDTQYF.

This sequence joins TRBV7-8 and TRBJ2-1; TRBD2 aligns across 8 bases. CDR1 is SGHVS, CDR2 FQNEAQ, per germline. The J segment lost 1 base and the V segment lost 1 base, leaving 3 bases of the junction unmatched. The CDR3 extends over 16 amino acids. CDR3 sequence (DNA): TGTGCCAGCAGCTTAGAGGGCGGGGGGTCCTACAATGAGCAGTTCTTC. Its translation is CASSLEGGGSYNEQFF.